Listed below are T cell receptor beta chains from one sample, sequenced in a study of post-analysis software for immune sequencing data. MiXCR was run by TCRdb on the PCR reads, yielding one entry per CDR3 protein. The sample contains about 770,000 distinct CDR3 sequences, around 42% of which appear only once. The sequenced material came from blood. These receptors came from a girl aged 5-17 years with multiple sclerosis. Both conserved end residues are part of each CDR3. The D gene is left open where the match is weak. Part of the rows lack a size; the others show once, few, many or a class for expanded clones.

abundance: .
v_gene: TRBV2
j_gene: TRBJ2-3
d_gene: TRBD1
CDR3nt: TGTGCCAGCAGTCCGGGACAGGGGGCAGGTAGAGATACGCAGTATTTT
CDR3aa: CASSPGQGAGRDTQYF

abundance: few
v_gene: TRBV4-1
j_gene: TRBJ2-5
d_gene: .
CDR3nt: TGCGCCAGCAGCCAAGATTGGGCAATACAAGAGACCCAGTACTTC
CDR3aa: CASSQDWAIQETQYF

abundance: .
v_gene: TRBV6-1
j_gene: TRBJ2-7
d_gene: .
CDR3nt: TGTGCCAGCAGTGACGACAGCTTCGCCACCTACGAGCAGTACTTC
CDR3aa: CASSDDSFATYEQYF

abundance: few
v_gene: TRBV20-1
j_gene: TRBJ2-5
d_gene: .
CDR3nt: TGCAGTGCTAGGGTGGGTGGGCAAGAGACCCAGTACTTC
CDR3aa: CSARVGGQETQYF

abundance: few
v_gene: TRBV6-4
j_gene: TRBJ1-5
d_gene: TRBD1
CDR3nt: TGTGCCAGCAGTTGGGACAGGGGCTCAGGTCAGCCCCAGCATTTT
CDR3aa: CASSWDRGSGQPQHF

abundance: .
v_gene: TRBV18
j_gene: TRBJ2-7
d_gene: .
CDR3nt: TGTGCCAGCTCACCACTTCCTTTAACACGGTTGGGGGACGAGCAGTACTTC
CDR3aa: CASSPLPLTRLGDEQYF

abundance: .
v_gene: TRBV20-1
j_gene: TRBJ2-1
d_gene: .
CDR3nt: TGCAGTGCTAGATTGGGGGGCCTGGGGGAGACCCAGTTCTTC
CDR3aa: CSARLGGLGETQFF

abundance: .
v_gene: TRBV6-6
j_gene: TRBJ2-1
d_gene: .
CDR3nt: TGTGCCAGCAGTTATGCCGACAATGAGCAGTTCTTC
CDR3aa: CASSYADNEQFF

abundance: .
v_gene: TRBV7-3
j_gene: TRBJ2-1
d_gene: .
CDR3nt: TGTGCCAGCAGCGAACAAAGGGGGGCGGGAGTGTACAATGAGCAGTTCTTC
CDR3aa: CASSEQRGAGVYNEQFF

abundance: .
v_gene: TRBV18
j_gene: TRBJ2-7
d_gene: .
CDR3nt: TGTGCCAGCTCACCACCAGGGCTATACTCCTACGAGCAGTACTTC
CDR3aa: CASSPPGLYSYEQYF

abundance: few
v_gene: TRBV12-3/TRBV12-4
j_gene: TRBJ1-2
d_gene: .
CDR3nt: TGTGCCAGCGGCGGGACGGAGTTGTACTATGGCTACACCTTC
CDR3aa: CASGGTELYYGYTF

abundance: few
v_gene: TRBV7-3
j_gene: TRBJ2-7
d_gene: .
CDR3nt: TGTGCCAGCAGCCCCCTTCACCTTACCGAGCAGTACTTC
CDR3aa: CASSPLHLTEQYF

abundance: .
v_gene: TRBV20-1
j_gene: TRBJ2-7
d_gene: TRBD2
CDR3nt: TGCAGTGCTAGAGATTGGAGGGAGGGCGTGACCGAGCAGTACTTC
CDR3aa: CSARDWREGVTEQYF

abundance: .
v_gene: TRBV5-6
j_gene: TRBJ2-5
d_gene: .
CDR3nt: TGTGCCAGCAGCTTGTTTATAGCGGAAAACCAAGAGACCCAGTACTTC
CDR3aa: CASSLFIAENQETQYF

abundance: once
v_gene: TRBV10-3
j_gene: TRBJ2-5
d_gene: TRBD1
CDR3nt: TGTGCCATAAGAAACAGGGGGCCCCCAGAGACCCAGTACTTC
CDR3aa: CAIRNRGPPETQYF

abundance: once
v_gene: TRBV5-6
j_gene: TRBJ2-1
d_gene: .
CDR3nt: TGTGCCAGCCAAACCTTGAGGGGTAATGAGCAGTTCTTC
CDR3aa: CASQTLRGNEQFF

abundance: .
v_gene: TRBV4-2
j_gene: TRBJ1-2
d_gene: .
CDR3nt: TGTGCCAGCAGCCTACCCGGGGCAGGGGAAAGAGGCTACACCTTC
CDR3aa: CASSLPGAGERGYTF

abundance: .
v_gene: TRBV27
j_gene: TRBJ1-1
d_gene: .
CDR3nt: TGTGCCAGCAGTTTATTCCAGAGCACTGAAGCTTTCTTT
CDR3aa: CASSLFQSTEAFF

abundance: .
v_gene: TRBV20-1
j_gene: TRBJ2-1
d_gene: TRBD2
CDR3nt: TGCAGTGCTATGGGACTAGCGGGAGCCCAAAGATACAATGAGCAGTTCTTC
CDR3aa: CSAMGLAGAQRYNEQFF

abundance: .
v_gene: TRBV29-1
j_gene: TRBJ2-3
d_gene: TRBD1
CDR3nt: TGCAGCGCGGGACAGGGGATAGATACGCAGTATTTT
CDR3aa: CSAGQGIDTQYF

abundance: few
v_gene: TRBV15
j_gene: TRBJ2-3
d_gene: .
CDR3nt: TGTGCCACCAGCAGAGATCCCGTAGAAGGGCAGTATTTT
CDR3aa: CATSRDPVEGQYF

abundance: .
v_gene: TRBV28
j_gene: TRBJ2-7
d_gene: .
CDR3nt: TGTGCCAGCAGTTTCCCGGGTAGGGGCCTCGAGCAGTACTTC
CDR3aa: CASSFPGRGLEQYF

abundance: .
v_gene: TRBV7-2
j_gene: TRBJ1-1
d_gene: .
CDR3nt: TGTGCCAGCATCAGGGGCAGGAGGAACACTGAAGCTTTCTTT
CDR3aa: CASIRGRRNTEAFF

abundance: .
v_gene: TRBV10-3
j_gene: TRBJ2-3
d_gene: TRBD2
CDR3nt: TGTGCCATCAGTGAGTCCTCTAGCGGGGCAGATACGCAGTATTTT
CDR3aa: CAISESSSGADTQYF

abundance: .
v_gene: TRBV4-2
j_gene: TRBJ2-7
d_gene: TRBD2
CDR3nt: TGTGCCAGCAGCCAAGAGGCTAGCGGGAGCAACCGCGAGCAGTACTTC
CDR3aa: CASSQEASGSNREQYF

abundance: few
v_gene: TRBV7-8
j_gene: TRBJ2-5
d_gene: TRBD2
CDR3nt: TGTGCCAGCATAGGGACTAGCGGGAGGGCCGAACAAGAGACCCAGTACTTC
CDR3aa: CASIGTSGRAEQETQYF

abundance: few
v_gene: TRBV12-3/TRBV12-4
j_gene: TRBJ2-7
d_gene: .
CDR3nt: TGTGCCAGCAGTTTTGGGGTCGGTCTAGCCTCCTACGAGCAGTACTTC
CDR3aa: CASSFGVGLASYEQYF

abundance: .
v_gene: TRBV20-1
j_gene: TRBJ1-2
d_gene: .
CDR3nt: TGCAGTGCTAGAGATCAGGGCAGCCCAGCTAACTATGGCTACACCTTC
CDR3aa: CSARDQGSPANYGYTF

abundance: .
v_gene: TRBV7-9
j_gene: TRBJ2-4
d_gene: .
CDR3nt: TGTGCCAGCAGTGTAAGGTCTAGTGAGGACATTCAGTACTTC
CDR3aa: CASSVRSSEDIQYF

abundance: .
v_gene: TRBV9
j_gene: TRBJ2-3
d_gene: TRBD2
CDR3nt: TGTGCCAGCAGCGTAGGGTCACTAGCGGGAGACCCTAGGGTCGGTACGCAGTATTTT
CDR3aa: CASSVGSLAGDPRVGTQYF